This TCR beta chain appears in the sequencing data of a study of regulatory T cells in long-lasting Graves disease. In the study overall: Patients with persistent Graves' disease had over 5 years of antithyroid drugs and persistent TSH receptor antibodies.

Through Arm-PCR of CDR3 regions and iRepertoire HTBI primers, TCR beta libraries were built. Original handling: The samples yielded fewer than 75 TRBV and more than eleven TRBJ segments. TCRdb re-called the multiplex PCR reads through MiXCR, storing one row per CDR3 protein. The V and J calls and clone size come from TCRdb's table, not from the authors' own analysis. The profile shows 400,000 to 500,000 distinct CDR3 sequences, 21% of them singletons. The study's findings and limits: New patients shared 1,000 or so public clonotypes, and persistent patients shared more, with 2,741. Under persistent disease, TRBV28, TRBJ1-2 and TRBJ2-5 were used preferentially.

The CDR3 loop spans 15 amino acids. The germline V gene has CDR1 MGHRA and CDR2 YSYEKL. V shed 1 base, J shed 4 bases, and the junction held 3 bases outside the gene matches. Turning to this clonotype: Its target is unknown.

This sample's time point: persistent/refractory GD, antithyroid drugs over 5 years with positive TRAb. PBMCs provided the RNA from which the TCR library was made. The material was peripheral blood mononuclear cells (PBMCs), obtained when the disease was refractory, from a patient treated with antithyroid drugs. This sequence originates from a female donor with Graves disease. The rearrangement joins TRBV4-1 to TRBJ2-7, with 11 bases that match TRBD2. The chain's CDR3 is CASSQALAGGYEQYF. In nucleotides, the CDR3 is TGCGCCAGCAGCCAAGCCCTAGCGGGAGGTTACGAGCAGTACTTC.